This T cell receptor beta chain was sequenced during a study of beta chain features in type 1 diabetes. Study background: Sorted cell examination encompassed roughly 110 million cells across all samples. Study-wide results and caveats: Patients with Type 1 diabetes showed moderately but significantly shorter TCRB CDR3s in all four CD4+ subsets. It was among patients, rather than healthy donors, that naive, central memory and Treg TCRB repertoires appeared more similar.

cDNA synthesis used the whole RNA isolate, giving expressed TCRB sequences. Profiled with immunoSEQ multiplex PCR; TCRdb holds only in-frame clones, not every one. In the table there are over 65,000 clones, approximately 32% of which are singletons. Looked up from germline, CDR1 is SGHVS and CDR2 is FNYEAQ. This CDR3 is 12 amino acids long. The V end lost 6 bases, the J end lost 5 bases, and 9 bases lay between the germline ends. This clone showed up just a few times. Its target is unknown. V usage is TRBV7-6 and J usage is TRBJ2-3; a weak D match, TRBD1 (5 bases). The TCR originated in a woman aged 18-35 years in good health. The sample comprised stem cell memory CD4+ T cells from blood. The CDR3 region has the DNA TGTGCCAGCAGTGACCAGGGAGATACGCAGTATTTT. Its translation: CASSDQGDTQYF.